This T cell receptor (beta chain) was sequenced for a study of cytomegalovirus exposure and HLA in healthy donors. Broader study findings: There were a few CMV-associated chains whose specificity for CMV antigens was confirmed in vitro.

The germline gives CDR1 SGHDT, CDR2 YYEEEE. Trimming stripped 4 bases from V and 6 bases from J, with 13 bases between. There are 13 residues in the CDR3. Turning to this clone: Its antigen remains unknown.

PCR involved 60 Vbeta and 13 Jbeta primers. Study processing details: Later, 65 million to 90 million unique TCR beta chains were counted in an analysis, and roughly 11 million of them were shared. Libraries were prepared by immunoSEQ multiplex PCR; TCRdb keeps only in-frame clonotypes and omits some of them. The D gene and trimming were derived from the DNA, and the V and J assignments and clone size from that table. The sample shows about 190,000 clones, 87% of them seen only once. The TCR comes from a man in his thirties or forties in good health and CMV-seronegative. This rearrangement joins TRBV5-6 to TRBJ1-1, with D perhaps TRBD1 (5 bases). The sequenced sample consisted of PBMCs. CDR3 in amino acids: CASSKYVTAEAFF. CDR3 DNA sequence: TGTGCCAGCAGCAAGTATGTGACAGCTGAAGCTTTCTTT.